Listed below are T cell receptor beta chains from one sample, sequenced in a study of CD8+CD57+ T cells in acquired aplastic anemia. MiXCR, run by TCRdb on the reads, gives a single entry per CDR3 protein. Among around 190,000 distinct CDR3 sequences listed, approximately 60% were seen once. Material: sorted CD4+, CD8+, or CD8+CD57+ T cells (not recorded which) from PBMCs. These receptors all stem from a human donor in good health. CDR3s include the opening cysteine and the closing phenylalanine or tryptophan. A D gene is named only where the DNA matches it firmly. For some rows the clone size is stated as once, few or many, or as a class when expanded; others skip it.

j_call: TRBJ2-7; clone_size: many; v_call: TRBV4-3; d_call: .; cdr3_nt: TGCGCCAGCAGCCAAGATCTGGGAACTTACTACGAGCAGTACTTC; cdr3_aa: CASSQDLGTYYEQYF
j_call: TRBJ1-1; clone_size: many; v_call: TRBV7-8; d_call: .; cdr3_nt: TGTGCCAGCAGCTTAGCGAGGGGGAGTGAAGCTTTCTTT; cdr3_aa: CASSLARGSEAFF
j_call: TRBJ1-6; clone_size: once; v_call: TRBV19; d_call: .; cdr3_nt: TGTGCCAGTAGTATTGAGAATTCACCCCTCCACTTT; cdr3_aa: CASSIENSPLHF
j_call: TRBJ2-3; clone_size: once; v_call: TRBV7-6; d_call: .; cdr3_nt: TGTGCCAGCAGCTTAGTCGTAGCACGGTCCCACAATGAGCAGTATTTT; cdr3_aa: CASSLVVARSHNEQYF
j_call: TRBJ1-1; clone_size: .; v_call: TRBV29-1; d_call: .; cdr3_nt: TGCAGCGTTGAGGGGGGTTTTGAAGCTTTCTTT; cdr3_aa: CSVEGGFEAFF
j_call: TRBJ1-1; clone_size: many; v_call: TRBV7-3; d_call: .; cdr3_nt: TGTGCCAGCAGCTTAGGAAGGACCACTGAAGCTTTCTTT; cdr3_aa: CASSLGRTTEAFF
j_call: TRBJ2-7; clone_size: few; v_call: TRBV20-1; d_call: .; cdr3_nt: TGCAGTGCTAGCAGGGACGAGCAGTACTTC; cdr3_aa: CSASRDEQYF
j_call: TRBJ2-7; clone_size: .; v_call: TRBV19; d_call: .; cdr3_nt: TGTGCCAGTAGTATTGTCCGGGGGGAGCAGTACTTC; cdr3_aa: CASSIVRGEQYF
j_call: TRBJ2-5; clone_size: few; v_call: TRBV6-1; d_call: .; cdr3_nt: TGTGCCAGCAGTGAATCCGGGATTTCATTC; cdr3_aa: CASSESGISF
j_call: TRBJ1-3; clone_size: .; v_call: TRBV7-9; d_call: TRBD1; cdr3_nt: TGTGCCAGCAGTACCAAACAGGGGACGGGAAACACCATATATTTT; cdr3_aa: CASSTKQGTGNTIYF
j_call: TRBJ2-7; clone_size: .; v_call: TRBV9; d_call: .; cdr3_nt: TGTGCCAGCTCACCCCCCAATGCCTACGAGCAGTACTTC; cdr3_aa: CASSPPNAYEQYF
j_call: TRBJ2-7; clone_size: many; v_call: TRBV4-1; d_call: .; cdr3_nt: TGCGCCAGCAGCCAAGATCTAGGGGCCTACGAGCAGTACTTC; cdr3_aa: CASSQDLGAYEQYF
j_call: TRBJ1-1; clone_size: .; v_call: TRBV7-3; d_call: .; cdr3_nt: TGTGCCAGCAGCTCGCAGACGAATGAAGCTTTCTTT; cdr3_aa: CASSSQTNEAFF
j_call: TRBJ2-7; clone_size: .; v_call: TRBV20-1; d_call: TRBD2; cdr3_nt: TGCAGTGTCCGTACAGCGGGATCCAGGGTCTACGAGCAGTACTTC; cdr3_aa: CSVRTAGSRVYEQYF
j_call: TRBJ1-2; clone_size: .; v_call: TRBV7-6; d_call: .; cdr3_nt: TGTGCCAGCAGCTTAGGGGTATACTATGGCTACACCTTC; cdr3_aa: CASSLGVYYGYTF
j_call: TRBJ2-1; clone_size: .; v_call: TRBV10-3; d_call: .; cdr3_nt: TGTGCCATCAGTGAGGGAACGGGCTATGAGCAGTTCTTC; cdr3_aa: CAISEGTGYEQFF
j_call: TRBJ2-7; clone_size: .; v_call: TRBV7-9; d_call: TRBD2; cdr3_nt: TGTGCCAGCAGCTCAGTAGCGGGGGGCTACGAGCAGTACTTC; cdr3_aa: CASSSVAGGYEQYF
j_call: TRBJ1-2; clone_size: .; v_call: TRBV6-4; d_call: .; cdr3_nt: TGTGCCAGCAGCCGCGGCCGGGACTATGGCTACACCTTC; cdr3_aa: CASSRGRDYGYTF
j_call: TRBJ2-7; clone_size: .; v_call: TRBV10-3; d_call: TRBD1; cdr3_nt: TGTGCCAGCAGTATTACTACCGGGACAGAGTCCTACGAGCAGTACTTC; cdr3_aa: CASSITTGTESYEQYF
j_call: TRBJ2-5; clone_size: .; v_call: TRBV7-9; d_call: .; cdr3_nt: TGTGCCAGCCGGATGGAGGGTCTAGAGACCCAGTACTTC; cdr3_aa: CASRMEGLETQYF
j_call: TRBJ2-5; clone_size: .; v_call: TRBV20-1; d_call: TRBD2; cdr3_nt: TGCAGTGCTCACCCTCAGCGGGGTAGGGAAGAGACCCAGTACTTC; cdr3_aa: CSAHPQRGREETQYF
j_call: TRBJ1-1; clone_size: .; v_call: TRBV5-1; d_call: .; cdr3_nt: TGCGCCAGCAGCTTTGCGGAGAACACTGAAGCTTTCTTT; cdr3_aa: CASSFAENTEAFF
j_call: TRBJ2-6; clone_size: .; v_call: TRBV4-2; d_call: TRBD2; cdr3_nt: TGTGCCAGCAGCCTCCCCCTCCCCGGGACTAGCGGGATTGGGGCCAACGTCCTGACTTTC; cdr3_aa: CASSLPLPGTSGIGANVLTF
j_call: TRBJ1-1; clone_size: .; v_call: TRBV7-9; d_call: .; cdr3_nt: TGTGCCAGCAGCCCAACAGGAGACACTGAAGCTTTCTTT; cdr3_aa: CASSPTGDTEAFF
j_call: TRBJ2-7; clone_size: once; v_call: TRBV24-1; d_call: TRBD2; cdr3_nt: TGTGCCACCAGTCTAGCGGGAGGCGAGCAGTACTTC; cdr3_aa: CATSLAGGEQYF
j_call: TRBJ1-5; clone_size: .; v_call: TRBV19; d_call: .; cdr3_nt: TGTGCCAGTAGTTCTGTACCTGGGCCCCAGCATTTT; cdr3_aa: CASSSVPGPQHF
j_call: TRBJ2-3; clone_size: .; v_call: TRBV20-1; d_call: .; cdr3_nt: TGCAGTGCTAGAGATCTCGGGCGGCCCGCAGATACGCAGTATTTT; cdr3_aa: CSARDLGRPADTQYF
j_call: TRBJ1-1; clone_size: .; v_call: TRBV9; d_call: .; cdr3_nt: TGTGCCAGCAGCCTGGTTGGGGAAGTTGGCACTGAAGCTTTCTTT; cdr3_aa: CASSLVGEVGTEAFF
j_call: TRBJ2-5; clone_size: .; v_call: TRBV7-3; d_call: .; cdr3_nt: TGTGCCAGCAGCTTGTTCGGGGGCCTGGAAGAGACCCAGTACTTC; cdr3_aa: CASSLFGGLEETQYF
j_call: TRBJ2-3; clone_size: .; v_call: TRBV20-1; d_call: TRBD2; cdr3_nt: TGCAGTGCTTGGGGTAGCGGGAGTGATACGCAGTATTTT; cdr3_aa: CSAWGSGSDTQYF
j_call: TRBJ1-1; clone_size: .; v_call: TRBV11-2; d_call: .; cdr3_nt: TGTGCCAGCAGCCCGATGCCAGCTTTCTTT; cdr3_aa: CASSPMPAFF
j_call: TRBJ1-2; clone_size: many; v_call: TRBV24-1; d_call: TRBD1; cdr3_nt: TGTGCCACCAGTGACCCGGGACAGGCAGATGGCTACACCTTC; cdr3_aa: CATSDPGQADGYTF
j_call: TRBJ2-7; clone_size: few; v_call: TRBV2; d_call: .; cdr3_nt: TGTGCCAGCAGTGAAGCGTGGGACAAGACCTACGACCAGTGCTTC; cdr3_aa: CASSEAWDKTYDQCF
j_call: TRBJ2-1; clone_size: .; v_call: TRBV6-2/TRBV6-3; d_call: TRBD2; cdr3_nt: TGTGCCAGCAGTCCTCTAGCGGGGGGCAATGAGCAGTTCTTC; cdr3_aa: CASSPLAGGNEQFF
j_call: TRBJ2-3; clone_size: .; v_call: TRBV2; d_call: .; cdr3_nt: TGTGCCAGCATCGTACAACCAGATACGCAGTATTTT; cdr3_aa: CASIVQPDTQYF
j_call: TRBJ2-5; clone_size: .; v_call: TRBV20-1; d_call: .; cdr3_nt: TGCAGTGCTCCCCTTCTTTATGAGACCCAGTACTTC; cdr3_aa: CSAPLLYETQYF
j_call: TRBJ2-1; clone_size: .; v_call: TRBV20-1; d_call: .; cdr3_nt: TGCAGTGCTGGGGACGGTGCGTCCCCCACCTACAATGAGCAGTTCTTC; cdr3_aa: CSAGDGASPTYNEQFF
j_call: TRBJ2-7; clone_size: .; v_call: TRBV6-1; d_call: .; cdr3_nt: TGTGCCAGCTTTAAGGGGGGGCTAACCCCATACGAGCAGTACTTC; cdr3_aa: CASFKGGLTPYEQYF
j_call: TRBJ1-2; clone_size: .; v_call: TRBV7-2; d_call: .; cdr3_nt: TGTGCCAGCACCCTTCTGGCTCGGTCAGGGGTCGAAGGCTACACCTTC; cdr3_aa: CASTLLARSGVEGYTF
j_call: TRBJ2-7; clone_size: .; v_call: TRBV20-1; d_call: .; cdr3_nt: TGCGGTGCTAGAGTCCCAGGGTACATGAGCTCCTACGAGCAGTACTTC; cdr3_aa: CGARVPGYMSSYEQYF
j_call: TRBJ1-2; clone_size: .; v_call: TRBV15; d_call: .; cdr3_nt: TGTGCCACCAGCAGAAACGTAGACAACTATGGCTACACCTTC; cdr3_aa: CATSRNVDNYGYTF
j_call: TRBJ1-2; clone_size: .; v_call: TRBV9; d_call: .; cdr3_nt: TGTGCCAGCAGCGTATCAAACACGGCTGCGAGGGGCTACACCTTC; cdr3_aa: CASSVSNTAARGYTF
j_call: TRBJ1-4; clone_size: .; v_call: TRBV20-1; d_call: .; cdr3_nt: TGCAGTGCCCCTGGGGGGGGATGGAATGAAAAACTGTTTTTT; cdr3_aa: CSAPGGGWNEKLFF
j_call: TRBJ1-1; clone_size: many; v_call: TRBV4-3; d_call: .; cdr3_nt: TGCGCCAGCAGCCAAGATTCCCGGGGGGGAGGCACTGAAGCTTTCTTT; cdr3_aa: CASSQDSRGGGTEAFF
j_call: TRBJ1-6; clone_size: .; v_call: TRBV5-1; d_call: .; cdr3_nt: TGTGCCAGCGGCTTAGTCAATTCACCCCTCCACTTT; cdr3_aa: CASGLVNSPLHF
j_call: TRBJ1-1; clone_size: .; v_call: TRBV10-2; d_call: TRBD1; cdr3_nt: TGCGCCAGCAGGACAGGGGTGAACACTGAAGCTTTCTTT; cdr3_aa: CASRTGVNTEAFF
j_call: TRBJ1-6; clone_size: many; v_call: TRBV15; d_call: .; cdr3_nt: TGTGCCACCAGCAGAGCAACCGGTGGGGTCGATTCACCCCTCCACTTT; cdr3_aa: CATSRATGGVDSPLHF
j_call: TRBJ2-1; clone_size: .; v_call: TRBV15; d_call: TRBD2; cdr3_nt: TGTGCCACCAGCGGAATAGCGGGAGATCTTCCCTACAATGAGCAGTTCTTC; cdr3_aa: CATSGIAGDLPYNEQFF
j_call: TRBJ1-1; clone_size: many; v_call: TRBV19; d_call: .; cdr3_nt: TGTGCCAGTAGTCGGGGGCTGAACACTGAAGCTTTCTTT; cdr3_aa: CASSRGLNTEAFF
j_call: TRBJ2-7; clone_size: .; v_call: TRBV20-1; d_call: .; cdr3_nt: TGCAGTGCTAGAGATCGCCAGGGAACCTACGAGCAGTACTTC; cdr3_aa: CSARDRQGTYEQYF
j_call: TRBJ2-7; clone_size: once; v_call: TRBV14; d_call: TRBD1; cdr3_nt: TGTGCCAGCAGCCAAACGGGACAGGGCTTCTCCGAGCAGTACTTC; cdr3_aa: CASSQTGQGFSEQYF
j_call: TRBJ2-1; clone_size: .; v_call: TRBV24-1; d_call: .; cdr3_nt: TGTGCCACCAGTGATTTCACGGGAGAGAGGAATGAGCAGTTCTTC; cdr3_aa: CATSDFTGERNEQFF
j_call: TRBJ1-1; clone_size: .; v_call: TRBV27; d_call: .; cdr3_nt: TGTGCCAGCAGTTGGGGGGGCCCGAACACTGAAGCTTTCTTT; cdr3_aa: CASSWGGPNTEAFF
j_call: TRBJ1-1; clone_size: .; v_call: TRBV7-6; d_call: .; cdr3_nt: TGTGCCAGCAGCTTGGGGGCCCACCTCACTGAAGCTTTCTTT; cdr3_aa: CASSLGAHLTEAFF
j_call: TRBJ2-5; clone_size: .; v_call: TRBV7-2; d_call: TRBD2; cdr3_nt: TGTGCCAGCAGCTTTGGGCTAGCGGGACAAGAGACCCAGTACTTC; cdr3_aa: CASSFGLAGQETQYF
j_call: TRBJ2-3; clone_size: many; v_call: TRBV15; d_call: TRBD2; cdr3_nt: TGTGCCACCAGCAGGGCCAGCGGGGGACGAGGGACAGATACGCAGTATTTT; cdr3_aa: CATSRASGGRGTDTQYF
j_call: TRBJ2-5; clone_size: .; v_call: TRBV29-1; d_call: .; cdr3_nt: TGCAGCGTTGATCCGGGCAATGAGCAGTACTTC; cdr3_aa: CSVDPGNEQYF
j_call: TRBJ1-4; clone_size: .; v_call: TRBV9; d_call: .; cdr3_nt: TGTGCCAGCAGCGTAGAAGAAATAACTGCAACTAATGAAAAACTGTTTTTT; cdr3_aa: CASSVEEITATNEKLFF
j_call: TRBJ2-5; clone_size: .; v_call: TRBV20-1; d_call: .; cdr3_nt: TGCAGTGCCGCCCCTCTGGTCGCAGGAGCAGAGACCCAGTACTTC; cdr3_aa: CSAAPLVAGAETQYF
j_call: TRBJ2-7; clone_size: .; v_call: TRBV25-1; d_call: .; cdr3_nt: TGTGCCAGCAGTCCACGCCCGACAGCAAGCTCCTACGAGCAGTACTTC; cdr3_aa: CASSPRPTASSYEQYF